The rows below give T cell receptor beta chains drawn from one sample of a study of patients and donors after allogeneic stem cell transplantation. One entry per CDR3 protein, called by TCRdb with MiXCR from the RT-PCR reads. The top ten hold less than 35% of the sample, which has approximately 57,000 distinct CDR3 sequences, roughly 13% seen once. Material: blood, either unsorted or a sorted T cell fraction (not recorded which). The origin of the receptors is a human donor who was either an allogeneic HSCT recipient or a stem cell or donor lymphocyte infusion donor (not recorded which). It is not recorded whose cells these are; they may come from a transplant donor. Each CDR3 is given with its conserved first and last residue. D genes are given only for firm matches. Clone sizes are given selectively: once, few, many, or a class where the clone is expanded.

v_call: TRBV7-9; clone_size: few; d_call: .; j_call: TRBJ1-5; cdr3_aa: CASSLTGQGNQPQHF; cdr3_nt: TGTGCCAGCAGCTTAACGGGGCAAGGCAATCAGCCCCAGCATTTT
v_call: TRBV4-2; clone_size: many; d_call: .; j_call: TRBJ1-1; cdr3_aa: CASSQDEGKNTEAFF; cdr3_nt: TGTGCCAGCAGCCAAGATGAAGGAAAGAACACTGAAGCTTTCTTT
v_call: TRBV18; clone_size: few; d_call: TRBD1; j_call: TRBJ1-2; cdr3_aa: CASSPSGQNYGYTF; cdr3_nt: TGTGCCAGCTCACCATCGGGACAGAACTATGGCTACACCTTC
v_call: TRBV11-1; clone_size: .; d_call: .; j_call: TRBJ2-1; cdr3_aa: CASSLDRDGEQFF; cdr3_nt: TGTGCCAGCAGCTTAGACAGAGACGGTGAGCAGTTCTTC
v_call: TRBV6-5; clone_size: .; d_call: .; j_call: TRBJ1-5; cdr3_aa: CASSRLNNQPQHF; cdr3_nt: TGTGCCAGCTCCCGCCTAAATAATCAGCCCCAGCATTTT
v_call: TRBV20-1; clone_size: few; d_call: .; j_call: TRBJ2-3; cdr3_aa: CSAHGGGMGQDTQYF; cdr3_nt: TGCAGTGCCCACGGTGGGGGGATGGGTCAAGATACGCAGTATTTT
v_call: TRBV3-1; clone_size: many; d_call: .; j_call: TRBJ1-2; cdr3_aa: CASSQEGEGPGGYTF; cdr3_nt: TGTGCCAGCAGCCAAGAGGGCGAGGGGCCGGGTGGCTACACCTTC
v_call: TRBV12-3/TRBV12-4; clone_size: many; d_call: .; j_call: TRBJ1-5; cdr3_aa: CASSFQGGNQPQHF; cdr3_nt: TGTGCCAGCAGTTTCCAGGGAGGCAATCAGCCCCAGCATTTT
v_call: TRBV7-2; clone_size: .; d_call: .; j_call: TRBJ2-1; cdr3_aa: CASSLDVSSYNEQFF; cdr3_nt: TGTGCCAGCAGCTTAGACGTTAGCTCCTACAATGAGCAGTTCTTC
v_call: TRBV4-1; clone_size: .; d_call: TRBD2; j_call: TRBJ2-3; cdr3_aa: CASSQEYPGRFSTDTQYF; cdr3_nt: TGCGCCAGCAGCCAAGAATATCCCGGGAGGTTTAGCACAGATACGCAGTATTTT
v_call: TRBV7-2; clone_size: few; d_call: TRBD1; j_call: TRBJ2-2; cdr3_aa: CASSPRTGNTGELFF; cdr3_nt: TGTGCCAGCAGCCCCCGGACAGGGAACACCGGGGAGCTGTTTTTT
v_call: TRBV5-1; clone_size: many; d_call: .; j_call: TRBJ1-1; cdr3_aa: CASSWTGAFTEAFF; cdr3_nt: TGCGCCAGCAGCTGGACCGGGGCCTTCACTGAAGCTTTCTTT
v_call: TRBV18; clone_size: .; d_call: .; j_call: TRBJ1-4; cdr3_aa: CASSPPSGRNEKLFF; cdr3_nt: TGTGCCAGCTCACCACCGAGCGGGCGAAATGAAAAACTGTTTTTT
v_call: TRBV20-1; clone_size: many; d_call: TRBD1; j_call: TRBJ1-4; cdr3_aa: CSASRWDRGNEKLFF; cdr3_nt: TGCAGTGCTAGTCGGTGGGACAGGGGTAATGAAAAACTGTTTTTT
v_call: TRBV12-3/TRBV12-4; clone_size: once; d_call: TRBD2; j_call: TRBJ2-7; cdr3_aa: CASSPSGRSSYEQYF; cdr3_nt: TGTGCCAGCAGTCCAAGCGGGAGGAGCTCCTACGAGCAGTACTTC
v_call: TRBV12-3/TRBV12-4; clone_size: .; d_call: .; j_call: TRBJ2-3; cdr3_aa: CASRPLEVNTQYF; cdr3_nt: TGTGCCAGCAGGCCCCTGGAGGTAAATACGCAGTATTTT
v_call: TRBV11-2; clone_size: many; d_call: .; j_call: TRBJ2-3; cdr3_aa: CASSLDLQGWGDTQYF; cdr3_nt: TGTGCCAGCAGCTTAGACCTGCAGGGATGGGGAGATACGCAGTATTTT
v_call: TRBV5-6; clone_size: few; d_call: .; j_call: TRBJ1-3; cdr3_aa: CASSLSSGNTIYF; cdr3_nt: TGTGCCAGCAGCTTGTCCTCTGGAAACACCATATATTTT
v_call: TRBV6-5; clone_size: few; d_call: .; j_call: TRBJ2-3; cdr3_aa: CASSSRPGEAYF; cdr3_nt: TGTGCCAGCAGTTCCCGACCCGGGGAGGCGTATTTT
v_call: TRBV5-1; clone_size: .; d_call: TRBD2; j_call: TRBJ2-3; cdr3_aa: CASSLGLAGAGTDTQYF; cdr3_nt: TGCGCCAGCAGCTTGGGACTAGCGGGAGCTGGCACAGATACGCAGTATTTT
v_call: TRBV20-1; clone_size: few; d_call: .; j_call: TRBJ1-5; cdr3_aa: CSARGVGQPQHF; cdr3_nt: TGCAGTGCTAGAGGGGTGGGGCAGCCCCAGCATTTT
v_call: TRBV6-5; clone_size: once; d_call: .; j_call: TRBJ2-4; cdr3_aa: CASSPGLRIIAKNIQYF; cdr3_nt: TGTGCCAGCAGCCCCGGACTGAGAATTATAGCCAAAAACATTCAGTACTTC
v_call: TRBV5-1; clone_size: many; d_call: TRBD2; j_call: TRBJ2-1; cdr3_aa: CASSYSSGASSYNEQFF; cdr3_nt: TGCGCCAGCAGCTACTCTAGCGGAGCAAGCTCCTACAATGAGCAGTTCTTC
v_call: TRBV11-1; clone_size: .; d_call: .; j_call: TRBJ2-1; cdr3_aa: CASSLGPNLNEQFF; cdr3_nt: TGTGCCAGCAGCTTGGGACCTAATCTGAATGAGCAGTTCTTC